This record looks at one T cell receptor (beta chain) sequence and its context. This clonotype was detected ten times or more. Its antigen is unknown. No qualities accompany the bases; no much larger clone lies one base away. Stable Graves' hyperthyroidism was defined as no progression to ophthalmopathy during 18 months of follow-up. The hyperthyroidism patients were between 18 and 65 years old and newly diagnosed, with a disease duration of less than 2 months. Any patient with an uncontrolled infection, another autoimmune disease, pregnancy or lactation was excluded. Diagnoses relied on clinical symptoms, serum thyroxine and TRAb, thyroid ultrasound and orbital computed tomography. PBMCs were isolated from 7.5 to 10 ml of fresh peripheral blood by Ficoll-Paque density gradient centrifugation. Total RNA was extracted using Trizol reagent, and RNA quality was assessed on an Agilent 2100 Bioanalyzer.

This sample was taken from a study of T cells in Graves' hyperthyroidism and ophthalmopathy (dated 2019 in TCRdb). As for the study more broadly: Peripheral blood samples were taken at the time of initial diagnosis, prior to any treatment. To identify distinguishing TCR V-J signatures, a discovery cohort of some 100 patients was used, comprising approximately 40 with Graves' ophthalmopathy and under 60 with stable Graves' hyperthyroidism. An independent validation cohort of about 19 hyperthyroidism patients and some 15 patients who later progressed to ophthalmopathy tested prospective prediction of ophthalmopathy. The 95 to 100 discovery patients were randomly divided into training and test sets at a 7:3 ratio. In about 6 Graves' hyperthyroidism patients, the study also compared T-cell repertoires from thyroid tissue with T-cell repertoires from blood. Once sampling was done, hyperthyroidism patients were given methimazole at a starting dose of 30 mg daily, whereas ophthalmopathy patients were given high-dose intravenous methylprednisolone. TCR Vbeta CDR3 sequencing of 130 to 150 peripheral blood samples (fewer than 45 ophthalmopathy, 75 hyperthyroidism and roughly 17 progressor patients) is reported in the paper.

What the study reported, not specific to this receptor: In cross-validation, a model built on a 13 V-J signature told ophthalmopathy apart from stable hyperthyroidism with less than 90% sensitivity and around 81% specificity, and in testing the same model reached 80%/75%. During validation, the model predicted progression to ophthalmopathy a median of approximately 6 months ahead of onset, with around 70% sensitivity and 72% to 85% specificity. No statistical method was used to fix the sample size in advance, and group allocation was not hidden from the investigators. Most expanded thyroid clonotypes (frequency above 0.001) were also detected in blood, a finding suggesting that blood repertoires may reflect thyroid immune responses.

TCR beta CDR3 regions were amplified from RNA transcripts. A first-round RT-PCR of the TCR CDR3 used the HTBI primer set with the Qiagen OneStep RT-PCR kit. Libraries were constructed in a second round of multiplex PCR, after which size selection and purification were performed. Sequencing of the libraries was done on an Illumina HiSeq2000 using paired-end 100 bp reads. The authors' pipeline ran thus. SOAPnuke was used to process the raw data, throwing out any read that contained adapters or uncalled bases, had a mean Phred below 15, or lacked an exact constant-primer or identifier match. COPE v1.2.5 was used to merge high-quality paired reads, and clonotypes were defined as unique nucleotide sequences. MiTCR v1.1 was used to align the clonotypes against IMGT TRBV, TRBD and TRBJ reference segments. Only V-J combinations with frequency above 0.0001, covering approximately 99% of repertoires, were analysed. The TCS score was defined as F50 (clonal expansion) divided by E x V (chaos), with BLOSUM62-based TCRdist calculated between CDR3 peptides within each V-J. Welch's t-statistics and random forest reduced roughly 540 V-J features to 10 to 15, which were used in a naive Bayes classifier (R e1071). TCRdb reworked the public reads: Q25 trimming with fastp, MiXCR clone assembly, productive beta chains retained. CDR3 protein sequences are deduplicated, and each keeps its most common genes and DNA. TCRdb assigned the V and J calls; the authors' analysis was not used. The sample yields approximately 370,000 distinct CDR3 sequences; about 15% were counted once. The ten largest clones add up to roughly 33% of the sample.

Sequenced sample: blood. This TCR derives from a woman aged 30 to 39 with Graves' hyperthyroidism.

The base sequence is TGTGCCAGCAGTCGACTAGCGGGTGGCCCACACGAGCAGTACTTC. It translates to CASSRLAGGPHEQYF. The chain couples TRBV12-3 or TRBV12-4 to TRBJ2-7; 10 central nucleotides agree with TRBD2. V is trimmed back by 5 bases and J by 5 bases, and the junction contains 9 bases that no gene match accounts for. There are 15 amino acids in the CDR3, from cysteine to phenylalanine inclusive. This entry keeps only the CDR3 DNA: 45 bases, framed from base 1.